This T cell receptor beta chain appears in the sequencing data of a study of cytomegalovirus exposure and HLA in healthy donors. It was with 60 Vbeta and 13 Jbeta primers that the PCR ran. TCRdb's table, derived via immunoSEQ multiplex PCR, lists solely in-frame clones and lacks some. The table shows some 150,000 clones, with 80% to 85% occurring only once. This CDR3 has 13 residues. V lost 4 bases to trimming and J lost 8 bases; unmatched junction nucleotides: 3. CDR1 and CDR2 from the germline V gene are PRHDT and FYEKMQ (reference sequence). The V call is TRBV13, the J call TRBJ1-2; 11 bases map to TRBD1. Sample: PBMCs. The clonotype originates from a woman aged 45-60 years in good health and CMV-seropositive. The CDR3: CASSWDRGSGYTF. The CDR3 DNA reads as TGTGCCAGCAGCTGGGACAGGGGGTCCGGCTACACCTTC.